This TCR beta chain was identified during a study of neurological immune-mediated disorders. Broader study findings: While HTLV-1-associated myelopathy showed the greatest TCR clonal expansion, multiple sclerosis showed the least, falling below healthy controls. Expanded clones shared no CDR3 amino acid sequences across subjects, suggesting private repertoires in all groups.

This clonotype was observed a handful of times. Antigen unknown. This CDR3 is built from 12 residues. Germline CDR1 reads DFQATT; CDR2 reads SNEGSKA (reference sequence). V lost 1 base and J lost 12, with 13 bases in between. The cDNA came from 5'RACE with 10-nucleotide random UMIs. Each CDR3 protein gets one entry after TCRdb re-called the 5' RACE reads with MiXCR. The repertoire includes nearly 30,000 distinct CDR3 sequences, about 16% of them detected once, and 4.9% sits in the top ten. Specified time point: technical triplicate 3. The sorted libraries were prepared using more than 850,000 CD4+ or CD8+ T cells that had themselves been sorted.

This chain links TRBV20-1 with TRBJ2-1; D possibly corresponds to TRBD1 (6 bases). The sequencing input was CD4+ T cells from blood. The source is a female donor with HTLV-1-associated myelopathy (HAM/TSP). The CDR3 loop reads CSARAQGLGQFF. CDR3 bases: TGCAGTGCTAGAGCACAGGGTTTAGGGCAGTTCTTC.